Only one count was recorded for the clone carrying this TCR beta chain. A junction boundary mismatches the germline segment, possibly from a read error. Germline CDR1 is MRHNA and CDR2 is SNTAGT. This CDR3 is 11 amino acids long. The record originates from a study of T cells in narcolepsy. Repertoires were generated with immunoSEQ multiplex PCR, while TCRdb's copy carries only in-frame clones and drops some. This table holds roughly 35,000 clones, approximately 80% found once. The source is a human donor in good health. The V gene is TRBV6-4, the J gene TRBJ2-5, with D hard to call. Specimen: memory (CD45RA-) CD4+ T cells from blood. CDR3 residues: CASSDQETQYF. For the CDR3, the DNA is TGTGCCAGCAGTGACCAGGAGACCCAGTACTTC.